Listed below are T cell receptor beta chains from one sample, sequenced in a study of read filtering for tumor transcriptome and immune sequencing. TCRdb itself ran the reads through MiXCR, one entry per CDR3 protein. The repertoire includes about 40,000 distinct CDR3 sequences, roughly 12% of them detected once, and around 35% sits in the top ten. The sequenced sample was a population of CD138-negative cells sorted from bone marrow. All receptors derive from a donor over 35 with multiple myeloma. Both conserved end residues are trimmed from each CDR3. Each record gives: V gene, D gene, CDR3 protein. A D gene is named only where the DNA matches it firmly.

v_gene: TRBV20-1
d_gene: .
CDR3aa: SARDLGVNTDTQY

v_gene: TRBV7-6
d_gene: .
CDR3aa: ASSPQGLNEKLF

v_gene: TRBV20-1
d_gene: .
CDR3aa: SAPGTPGTDTQY

v_gene: TRBV28
d_gene: .
CDR3aa: ASSSSDQGGETQY

v_gene: TRBV29-1
d_gene: .
CDR3aa: SVELPTGSGSLYEQY

v_gene: TRBV29-1
d_gene: TRBD1
CDR3aa: SVGGQANYGYT

v_gene: TRBV5-6
d_gene: .
CDR3aa: ASSPPGGRNPSEQF

v_gene: TRBV7-2
d_gene: .
CDR3aa: TSSLGSATQY

v_gene: TRBV14
d_gene: .
CDR3aa: ASSQANTEAF

v_gene: TRBV18
d_gene: TRBD1
CDR3aa: ASSPLAPGQGSYTEAF

v_gene: TRBV6-6
d_gene: .
CDR3aa: ASLRGANTEAF

v_gene: TRBV7-9
d_gene: .
CDR3aa: ASSNLRETQY

v_gene: TRBV20-1
d_gene: .
CDR3aa: SAAGVQY

v_gene: TRBV3-1
d_gene: .
CDR3aa: ASSLTRGRTDTQY

v_gene: TRBV18
d_gene: .
CDR3aa: VSSAPVTGDGNQPQH

v_gene: TRBV6-2/TRBV6-3
d_gene: TRBD2
CDR3aa: ASSYRLAVTYEQY

v_gene: TRBV4-1
d_gene: .
CDR3aa: ASSQVGIGGDTEAF

v_gene: TRBV28
d_gene: TRBD2
CDR3aa: ASSAGTSWRTDTQY

v_gene: TRBV20-1
d_gene: .
CDR3aa: SARDWQGYEQY

v_gene: TRBV11-2
d_gene: TRBD2
CDR3aa: ASSLAPLGGGPSDTQY

v_gene: TRBV7-2
d_gene: .
CDR3aa: ASSLDRSYNEQF

v_gene: TRBV4-1
d_gene: TRBD2
CDR3aa: ASSQGSSGGNLNEQF

v_gene: TRBV6-1
d_gene: TRBD1
CDR3aa: ASSDQGARNQPQH

v_gene: TRBV7-8
d_gene: TRBD2
CDR3aa: ASSPSGGYTDTQY

v_gene: TRBV28
d_gene: TRBD1
CDR3aa: ASSLTQGGYTEAF

v_gene: TRBV5-1
d_gene: .
CDR3aa: ASSLETGAQETQY

v_gene: TRBV6-5
d_gene: TRBD1
CDR3aa: ASSDTGTGTIRSNQPQH

v_gene: TRBV5-1
d_gene: .
CDR3aa: ASSLFFSADRSYEQY

v_gene: TRBV7-9
d_gene: TRBD1
CDR3aa: ASSKRQGVNTEAF

v_gene: TRBV10-3
d_gene: TRBD1
CDR3aa: AISDTTGVSYNEQF

v_gene: TRBV7-2
d_gene: TRBD1
CDR3aa: ASSLRGGQGFYKNIQY

v_gene: TRBV20-1
d_gene: .
CDR3aa: SASFVPNSPLH